What follows describes a single TCR beta chain. The antigen it binds to is not known. Base qualities were left out, and no much larger clone turns up one base away. TCRbeta CDR3 regions were amplified from genomic DNA by means of the immunoSEQ Assay, a bias-controlled multiplex PCR. Under the source paper's analysis protocol: Within the assay, amplification of reference gene primers was used to estimate how many nucleated cells each sample contained. Sequence reads were collapsed and filtered to measure the absolute abundance of every unique TCRbeta CDR3 rearrangement. For each sample, productive Simpson clonality was calculated as the square root of Simpson's diversity index over productive rearrangements. The source is immuneACCESS, and TCRdb retained only in-frame sequences with V and J called. Part of the clones is not carried over; for the studies checked, unresolved V genes explain less than half of this, and the remainder is unexplained. The V and J calls and clone size come from that table; D and trimming were worked out from the DNA. Counted in this sample were around 200,000 clones; about 83% of them appeared once. The top ten constitute roughly 1.2% of the sample.

One collaborating source in Seattle enrolled patients while the patients were actively infected and followed the patients over time throughout the course of disease. Whole blood was collected in K2EDTA tubes by collaborating institutions according to the institutions' own protocols. For TCRbeta analysis, collaborator samples were shipped as frozen whole blood, as isolated PBMCs, or as DNA extracted from either sample type. These data come from a study of blood T cell repertoires in COVID-19 (dated by TCRdb to 2020 to 2022). Notes on the research overall: The collaborator samples originated in the United States, Italy and Spain and spanned the acute and convalescent phases of COVID-19. The prospective study material was composed of cDNA or gDNA derived from T cells, B-cell-depleted T cells, or PBMCs. Deeply sampled blood TCRbeta repertoires from subjects exposed to, actively infected with, or recovered from COVID-19 were included in the dataset. The repertoires were released in a freely available public database meant as a resource for research on the immune response to SARS-CoV-2. Samples came from the ongoing ImmuneRACE study (first 160 participants) plus 1,254 subjects from 6 global collaborators. The sample metadata nearly always contained a de-identified subject ID, COVID-19 status, age in years and sex. HLA class I and class II types, where available, came from metadata supplied by the sample provider rather than from assay-based typing. The study at large found these results: The amount of clinical and demographic metadata varied by source and participant and was provided uncurated.

V was cut back by 1 base and J by 2 bases, leaving a gap of 11 bases between them. From a lookup of the germline V gene, CDR1 and CDR2 are SGHVS and FNYEAQ. The CDR3, cysteine through phenylalanine, is 15 amino acids long. Here the CDR3 DNA is all that survives: 45 bases in frame from base 1. The chain is made from TRBV7-6 and TRBJ2-5; the D gene identity is not certain. The sequence was obtained from a woman aged 25 to 39 with COVID-19, enrolled during active disease. Sequenced: peripheral blood. The CDR3 reads as follows: CASSLEEPLQETQYF. The DNA is as follows: TGTGCCAGCAGCTTAGAAGAGCCCTTACAAGAGACCCAGTACTTC.